This TCR beta chain originates from a study of blood T cell repertoires in COVID-19. As for the study in general: Researchers got acute and convalescent COVID-19 samples from the United States, Italy and Spain.

As for this clone: Other DNA sequences in the sample encode the same CDR3.

The repertoire was sequenced with immunoSEQ multiplex PCR; TCRdb's copy has only in-frame clones and lacks some. The data show approximately 260,000 clones, about 86% seen once. This CDR3 region has 12 residues. Germline V gene data show CDR1 as KGHSH and CDR2 as LQKENI. The V segment lost 3 bases and the J segment 5 bases; nucleotides outside the gene matches: 1. V gene TRBV18 combines with J gene TRBJ2-7; 7 positions agree with TRBD1. This clonotype was obtained from a woman older than 75 with acute or convalescent COVID-19. The sample consisted of peripheral blood. This chain's CDR3 is CASSPTGDEQYF. CDR3 DNA sequence: TGTGCCAGCTCACCCACAGGGGACGAGCAGTACTTC.